The rows below give T cell receptor beta chains drawn from one sample of a study of blood T cell repertoires in COVID-19. TCRdb's table, derived via immunoSEQ multiplex PCR, lists solely in-frame clones and lacks some. The top ten clones hold 0.8% to 1% of a sample with about 110,000 clones, 65% to 85% of them seen once. The sample was peripheral blood. The receptors here all came from a woman between 65 and 79 years old with acute or convalescent COVID-19. Both conserved end residues are part of each CDR3. A D gene is named only where the DNA matches it firmly. Expanded clones get a size class; other rows say once, few or many, or leave the size out.

d_call: -
v_call: TRBV5-1
clone_size: -
cdr3_length: 15
j_call: TRBJ2-2
cdr3_nt: TGCGCCAGCGCAGGGGCCCTCCTGAACACCGGGGAGCTGTTTTTT
cdr3_aa: CASAGALLNTGELFF

d_call: -
v_call: TRBV30
clone_size: -
cdr3_length: 13
j_call: TRBJ1-6
cdr3_nt: TGTGCCTGGAGTGTAGTAGGACAGTCACCCCTCCACTTT
cdr3_aa: CAWSVVGQSPLHF

d_call: -
v_call: TRBV6-5
clone_size: few
cdr3_length: 15
j_call: TRBJ2-1
cdr3_nt: TGTGCCAGCATCCTCGGTCGCCAATCAAACAATGAGCAGTTCTTC
cdr3_aa: CASILGRQSNNEQFF

d_call: -
v_call: TRBV7-9
clone_size: -
cdr3_length: 16
j_call: TRBJ1-4
cdr3_nt: TGTGCCAGCAGCCAACTGGGTACGGGACAAGGTGAAAAACTGTTTTTT
cdr3_aa: CASSQLGTGQGEKLFF

d_call: -
v_call: TRBV7-9
clone_size: -
cdr3_length: 11
j_call: TRBJ1-2
cdr3_nt: TGTGCCAGCAGCCCAGGGAGGGGCTACACCTTC
cdr3_aa: CASSPGRGYTF

d_call: -
v_call: TRBV12-3/TRBV12-4
clone_size: -
cdr3_length: 13
j_call: TRBJ2-7
cdr3_nt: TGTGCCAGCAGGGTTGACATGGGAGGCGAGCAGTACTTC
cdr3_aa: CASRVDMGGEQYF

d_call: TRBD2
v_call: TRBV7-8
clone_size: -
cdr3_length: 16
j_call: TRBJ2-1
cdr3_nt: TGTGCCAGCAGCTTGGTTACTAGCGGGGGATACAATGAGCAGTTCTTC
cdr3_aa: CASSLVTSGGYNEQFF

d_call: -
v_call: TRBV5-1
clone_size: few
cdr3_length: 14
j_call: TRBJ2-7
cdr3_nt: TGCGCCAGCAGCTTGGATGGTGTAGTCGCCGAGCAGTACTTC
cdr3_aa: CASSLDGVVAEQYF

d_call: -
v_call: TRBV5-5
clone_size: -
cdr3_length: 15
j_call: TRBJ1-6
cdr3_nt: TGTGCCAGCAGCTTTAATCAGGGGCCGATTTCACCCCTCCACTTT
cdr3_aa: CASSFNQGPISPLHF

d_call: -
v_call: TRBV9
clone_size: few
cdr3_length: 16
j_call: TRBJ1-3
cdr3_nt: TGTGCCAGCAGCGTAGGGGAAAGTGGGGGCTCGCACACCATATATTTT
cdr3_aa: CASSVGESGGSHTIYF

d_call: TRBD2
v_call: TRBV19
clone_size: -
cdr3_length: 16
j_call: TRBJ2-1
cdr3_nt: TGTGCCAGTAGTCCGCGGACTAGCGGGGGCTACAATGAGCAGTTCTTC
cdr3_aa: CASSPRTSGGYNEQFF

d_call: -
v_call: TRBV24-1
clone_size: -
cdr3_length: 13
j_call: TRBJ1-5
cdr3_nt: TGTGCCACCAGTGATACAGGGCAACAGCCCCAGCATTTT
cdr3_aa: CATSDTGQQPQHF

d_call: -
v_call: TRBV5-5
clone_size: -
cdr3_length: 13
j_call: TRBJ2-5
cdr3_nt: TGTGCCAGCAGCTTCAGGGTATGGGAGACCCAGTACTTC
cdr3_aa: CASSFRVWETQYF

d_call: TRBD1
v_call: TRBV11-2
clone_size: -
cdr3_length: 15
j_call: TRBJ2-3
cdr3_nt: TGTGCCAGCAGCGCCAGGGGGCTAGGCACAGATACGCAGTATTTT
cdr3_aa: CASSARGLGTDTQYF

d_call: -
v_call: TRBV7-9
clone_size: once
cdr3_length: 12
j_call: TRBJ2-7
cdr3_nt: TGTGCCAGCAGCTTAATTTTAGGACAGATGCTCTTC
cdr3_aa: CASSLILGQMLF

d_call: -
v_call: TRBV6-5
clone_size: -
cdr3_length: 13
j_call: TRBJ2-2
cdr3_nt: TGTGCCAGCACACTATCGGCCACCGGGGAGCTGTTTTTT
cdr3_aa: CASTLSATGELFF

d_call: -
v_call: TRBV18
clone_size: once
cdr3_length: 14
j_call: TRBJ1-1
cdr3_nt: TGTGCCAGCTCACCACGGGGGGAGGGCACTGAAGCTTTCTTT
cdr3_aa: CASSPRGEGTEAFF

d_call: -
v_call: TRBV18
clone_size: -
cdr3_length: 14
j_call: TRBJ2-5
cdr3_nt: TGTGCCAGCTCACCACCGAGCAACCAAGAGACCCAGTACTTC
cdr3_aa: CASSPPSNQETQYF

d_call: -
v_call: TRBV6-5
clone_size: -
cdr3_length: 14
j_call: TRBJ2-3
cdr3_nt: TGTGCCAGCAGCGGACAGGGAGGGGCAGATACGCAGTATTTT
cdr3_aa: CASSGQGGADTQYF

d_call: -
v_call: TRBV7-2
clone_size: -
cdr3_length: 13
j_call: TRBJ2-1
cdr3_nt: TGTGCCAGCAGCTTCTTGAGGGACAATGAGCAGTTCTTC
cdr3_aa: CASSFLRDNEQFF

d_call: -
v_call: TRBV7-2
clone_size: few
cdr3_length: 17
j_call: TRBJ2-7
cdr3_nt: TGTGCCAGCAGCCCCTCTGGGCAGGGGTATGGAAACTACGAGCAGTACTTC
cdr3_aa: CASSPSGQGYGNYEQYF

d_call: TRBD2
v_call: TRBV9
clone_size: -
cdr3_length: 15
j_call: TRBJ2-5
cdr3_nt: TGTGCCAGCAGCGGTTTAGCGGGAGGAAAAGAGACCCAGTACTTC
cdr3_aa: CASSGLAGGKETQYF